This is a list of T cell receptor beta chains from one sample in a study of CD8 T cell repertoires and HIV-1 epitope variants. These receptors' antigens are unknown. Sequenced by immunoSEQ multiplex PCR; TCRdb stores in-frame clones only, minus some. The repertoire holds a few thousand clones, with about three fifths as singletons. The specimen was cultured CD8+ T cells derived from PBMCs. These receptors all stem from a male donor with HIV. The CDR3 runs from the conserved cysteine through the conserved F or W. The D gene is left open where the match is weak. The size of a clone is reported for some rows only, either as once, few or many, or as a class for expanded clones.

J gene: TRBJ1-2; D gene: TRBD1; clone size: once; V gene: TRBV2; CDR3 length: 15; CDR3 protein: CASREDTGEYYGYTF; CDR3 DNA: TGTGCCAGCAGGGAAGATACAGGGGAATACTATGGCTACACCTTC
J gene: TRBJ2-3; D gene: NA; clone size: few; V gene: TRBV6-9; CDR3 length: 12; CDR3 protein: CAIPGGTDTQYF; CDR3 DNA: TGTGCCATCCCGGGGGGCACAGATACGCAGTATTTT
J gene: TRBJ2-7; D gene: NA; clone size: NA; V gene: TRBV29-1; CDR3 length: 12; CDR3 protein: CSVEYRAGEQYF; CDR3 DNA: TGCAGCGTTGAGTACAGGGCGGGCGAGCAGTACTTC
J gene: TRBJ1-1; D gene: TRBD1; clone size: few; V gene: TRBV30; CDR3 length: 15; CDR3 protein: CAWRDFGQGDPEAFF; CDR3 DNA: TGTGCCTGGAGAGATTTCGGACAGGGAGATCCTGAAGCTTTCTTT
J gene: TRBJ1-2; D gene: TRBD1; clone size: large; V gene: TRBV4-2; CDR3 length: 15; CDR3 protein: CASSLGDSGRGGYTF; CDR3 DNA: TGTGCCAGCAGCCTAGGGGACAGCGGGAGGGGTGGCTACACCTTC
J gene: TRBJ2-2; D gene: TRBD2; clone size: NA; V gene: TRBV6-5; CDR3 length: 14; CDR3 protein: CASRPGTTPGELFF; CDR3 DNA: TGTGCCAGCAGGCCCGGGACTACCCCCGGGGAGCTGTTTTTT
J gene: TRBJ2-5; D gene: TRBD1; clone size: once; V gene: TRBV4-3; CDR3 length: 15; CDR3 protein: CASSQGTGGAETQYF; CDR3 DNA: TGCGCCAGCAGCCAAGGGACAGGGGGCGCGGAGACCCAGTACTTC
J gene: TRBJ1-2; D gene: NA; clone size: few; V gene: TRBV12-5; CDR3 length: 15; CDR3 protein: CASGLARTEDYGYTF; CDR3 DNA: TGTGCTAGTGGTTTGGCCAGGACGGAAGACTATGGCTACACCTTC
J gene: TRBJ1-2; D gene: TRBD1; clone size: NA; V gene: TRBV10-2; CDR3 length: 13; CDR3 protein: CASSGTGGDGYTF; CDR3 DNA: TGCGCCAGCAGTGGGACAGGGGGGGATGGCTACACCTTC
J gene: TRBJ2-3; D gene: NA; clone size: NA; V gene: TRBV30; CDR3 length: 14; CDR3 protein: CAWSGEVVGDTQYF; CDR3 DNA: TGTGCCTGGAGTGGTGAGGTTGTTGGCGATACGCAGTATTTT
J gene: TRBJ1-5; D gene: NA; clone size: NA; V gene: TRBV19; CDR3 length: 16; CDR3 protein: CASSITGGRGNQPQHF; CDR3 DNA: TGTGCCAGTAGTATAACGGGGGGAAGGGGCAATCAGCCCCAGCATTTT
J gene: TRBJ2-3; D gene: NA; clone size: NA; V gene: TRBV13; CDR3 length: 15; CDR3 protein: CASSSGTFSTDTQYF; CDR3 DNA: TGTGCCAGCAGCTCAGGGACTTTCTCCACAGATACGCAGTATTTT
J gene: TRBJ2-1; D gene: NA; clone size: NA; V gene: TRBV5-4; CDR3 length: 13; CDR3 protein: CATKRRGYNEQFF; CDR3 DNA: TGTGCCACCAAACGGAGGGGGTACAATGAGCAGTTCTTC
J gene: TRBJ1-1; D gene: NA; clone size: NA; V gene: TRBV4-3; CDR3 length: 13; CDR3 protein: CASSQDEIAEAFF; CDR3 DNA: TGCGCCAGCAGCCAAGATGAAATCGCTGAAGCTTTCTTT
J gene: TRBJ2-1; D gene: TRBD2; clone size: NA; V gene: TRBV9; CDR3 length: 15; CDR3 protein: CASSVSGGGMDEQFF; CDR3 DNA: TGTGCCAGCAGCGTTTCTGGCGGGGGGATGGATGAGCAGTTCTTC
J gene: TRBJ1-5; D gene: NA; clone size: few; V gene: TRBV6-1; CDR3 length: 15; CDR3 protein: CASSGGQGIHQPQHF; CDR3 DNA: TGTGCCAGCAGTGGGGGGCAGGGGATACATCAGCCCCAGCATTTT
J gene: TRBJ2-7; D gene: NA; clone size: NA; V gene: TRBV27; CDR3 length: 13; CDR3 protein: CASSYRGGYEQYF; CDR3 DNA: TGTGCCAGCAGTTACAGGGGAGGGTACGAGCAGTACTTC
J gene: TRBJ2-3; D gene: TRBD1; clone size: NA; V gene: TRBV7-9; CDR3 length: 16; CDR3 protein: CASSLLTDRGIGTQYF; CDR3 DNA: TGTGCCAGCAGCTTACTTACGGACAGGGGGATCGGGACGCAGTATTTT
J gene: TRBJ2-1; D gene: TRBD1; clone size: NA; V gene: TRBV18; CDR3 length: 15; CDR3 protein: CASSPGQGAYNEQFF; CDR3 DNA: TGTGCCAGCTCACCAGGACAGGGGGCGTACAATGAGCAGTTCTTC
J gene: TRBJ2-1; D gene: NA; clone size: NA; V gene: TRBV7-2; CDR3 length: 12; CDR3 protein: CASSLAFPRMFF; CDR3 DNA: TGTGCCAGCAGCTTAGCGTTCCCGAGGATGTTCTTC
J gene: TRBJ1-2; D gene: NA; clone size: NA; V gene: TRBV6-5; CDR3 length: 11; CDR3 protein: CASSQDSRYTF; CDR3 DNA: TGTGCCAGCAGTCAGGACAGTCGCTACACCTTC
J gene: TRBJ2-1; D gene: TRBD2; clone size: once; V gene: TRBV27; CDR3 length: 14; CDR3 protein: CASIRPGLGREQFF; CDR3 DNA: TGTGCCAGCATTCGACCGGGACTAGGCCGTGAGCAGTTCTTC
J gene: TRBJ2-1; D gene: NA; clone size: NA; V gene: TRBV29-1; CDR3 length: 16; CDR3 protein: CSVGERQGGGNNEQFF; CDR3 DNA: TGCAGCGTTGGGGAGAGACAGGGAGGGGGAAACAATGAGCAGTTCTTC
J gene: TRBJ2-1; D gene: NA; clone size: few; V gene: TRBV19; CDR3 length: 11; CDR3 protein: CASSIYNEQFF; CDR3 DNA: TGTGCCAGTAGTATATACAATGAGCAGTTCTTC
J gene: TRBJ1-5; D gene: NA; clone size: few; V gene: TRBV13; CDR3 length: 12; CDR3 protein: CASSLGNQPQHF; CDR3 DNA: TGTGCCAGCAGCTTAGGAAATCAGCCCCAGCATTTT
J gene: TRBJ1-5; D gene: NA; clone size: NA; V gene: TRBV7-2; CDR3 length: 15; CDR3 protein: CASSSEGYSNQPQHF; CDR3 DNA: TGTGCCAGCAGCTCGGAGGGCTATAGCAATCAGCCCCAGCATTTT
J gene: TRBJ1-5; D gene: NA; clone size: NA; V gene: TRBV5-1; CDR3 length: 13; CDR3 protein: CASSLRADQPQHF; CDR3 DNA: TGCGCCAGCAGCTTGAGGGCAGATCAGCCCCAGCATTTT
J gene: TRBJ2-1; D gene: NA; clone size: NA; V gene: TRBV28; CDR3 length: 12; CDR3 protein: CASSLEYNEQFF; CDR3 DNA: TGTGCCAGCAGTTTAGAGTACAATGAGCAGTTCTTC
J gene: TRBJ1-1; D gene: TRBD1; clone size: NA; V gene: TRBV6-6; CDR3 length: 14; CDR3 protein: CASSWGQGGTEAFF; CDR3 DNA: TGTGCCAGCAGTTGGGGACAGGGCGGAACTGAAGCTTTCTTT
J gene: TRBJ2-1; D gene: TRBD2; clone size: NA; V gene: TRBV2; CDR3 length: 16; CDR3 protein: CASSEVRAGAYNEQFF; CDR3 DNA: TGTGCCAGCAGTGAAGTTCGAGCGGGGGCTTATAATGAGCAGTTCTTC
J gene: TRBJ1-2; D gene: NA; clone size: NA; V gene: TRBV21-1; CDR3 length: 16; CDR3 protein: CARIFASGTGRYGHTF; CDR3 DNA: NA
J gene: TRBJ2-7; D gene: NA; clone size: NA; V gene: TRBV11-1; CDR3 length: 17; CDR3 protein: CASSFPPRGQMPYEQYF; CDR3 DNA: TGTGCCAGCAGCTTCCCCCCCAGAGGACAGATGCCCTACGAGCAGTACTTC
J gene: TRBJ2-5; D gene: NA; clone size: NA; V gene: TRBV5-1; CDR3 length: 14; CDR3 protein: CASSLAGQQETQYF; CDR3 DNA: TGCGCCAGCAGCTTGGCCGGACAGCAAGAGACCCAGTACTTC
J gene: TRBJ2-7; D gene: TRBD1; clone size: NA; V gene: TRBV9; CDR3 length: 15; CDR3 protein: CASSVGDSGLFEQYF; CDR3 DNA: TGTGCCAGCAGCGTAGGGGACAGTGGGCTTTTCGAGCAGTACTTC
J gene: TRBJ1-1; D gene: NA; clone size: NA; V gene: TRBV27; CDR3 length: 13; CDR3 protein: CASSLLMNTEAFF; CDR3 DNA: TGTGCCAGCAGTTTGCTAATGAACACTGAAGCTTTCTTT
J gene: TRBJ2-2; D gene: TRBD2; clone size: NA; V gene: TRBV4-1; CDR3 length: 16; CDR3 protein: CASSQAPSGRSGELFF; CDR3 DNA: TGCGCCAGCAGCCAAGCTCCTAGCGGGAGATCCGGGGAGCTGTTTTTT
J gene: TRBJ2-3; D gene: TRBD1; clone size: NA; V gene: TRBV11-3; CDR3 length: 17; CDR3 protein: CASSPGQANSDTDTQYF; CDR3 DNA: TGTGCCAGCAGCCCTGGACAGGCCAATTCCGACACAGATACGCAGTATTTT
J gene: TRBJ1-6; D gene: NA; clone size: medium-sized; V gene: TRBV13; CDR3 length: 13; CDR3 protein: CASSFSTPGPLHF; CDR3 DNA: TGTGCCAGCAGCTTTAGTACCCCAGGACCACTCCACTTT
J gene: TRBJ2-3; D gene: TRBD1; clone size: NA; V gene: TRBV5-1; CDR3 length: 14; CDR3 protein: CASSLGDSSDTQYF; CDR3 DNA: TGCGCCAGCAGCTTGGGGGACAGCTCAGATACGCAGTATTTT
J gene: TRBJ2-7; D gene: TRBD1; clone size: once; V gene: TRBV11-2; CDR3 length: 14; CDR3 protein: CASSTDRGRLEQYF; CDR3 DNA: TGTGCCAGCAGCACGGACAGGGGGCGGCTCGAGCAGTACTTC
J gene: TRBJ1-1; D gene: TRBD1; clone size: NA; V gene: TRBV9; CDR3 length: 15; CDR3 protein: CASSVEITGDTEAFF; CDR3 DNA: TGTGCCAGCAGCGTAGAAATTACAGGGGACACTGAAGCTTTCTTT